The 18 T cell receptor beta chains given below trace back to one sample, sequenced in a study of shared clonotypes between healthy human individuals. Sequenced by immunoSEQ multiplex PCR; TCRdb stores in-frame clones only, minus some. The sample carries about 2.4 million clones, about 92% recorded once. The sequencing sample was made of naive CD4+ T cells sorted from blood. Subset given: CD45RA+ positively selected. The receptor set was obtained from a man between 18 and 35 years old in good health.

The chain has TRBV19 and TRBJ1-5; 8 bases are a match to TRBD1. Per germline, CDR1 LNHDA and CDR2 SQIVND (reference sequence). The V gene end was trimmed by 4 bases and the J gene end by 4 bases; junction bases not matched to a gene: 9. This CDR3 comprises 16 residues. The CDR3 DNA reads TGTGCCAGTAGTACATCCGACAGGGGCTCAAATCAGCCCCAGCATTTT. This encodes CASSTSDRGSNQPQHF.

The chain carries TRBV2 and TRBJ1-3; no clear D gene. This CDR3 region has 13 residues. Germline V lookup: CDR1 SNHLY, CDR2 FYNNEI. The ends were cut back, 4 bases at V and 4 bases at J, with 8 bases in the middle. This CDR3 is CASSGTRGNTIYF. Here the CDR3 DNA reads TGTGCCAGCAGTGGGACGCGGGGAAACACCATATATTTT.

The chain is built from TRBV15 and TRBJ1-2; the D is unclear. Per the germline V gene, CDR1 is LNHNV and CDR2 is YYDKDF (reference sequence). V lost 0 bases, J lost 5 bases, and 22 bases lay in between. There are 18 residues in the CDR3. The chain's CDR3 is CATSRDLEGGSTNYGYTF. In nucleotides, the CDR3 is TGTGCCACCAGCAGAGATTTGGAGGGAGGGTCGACCAATTATGGCTACACCTTC.

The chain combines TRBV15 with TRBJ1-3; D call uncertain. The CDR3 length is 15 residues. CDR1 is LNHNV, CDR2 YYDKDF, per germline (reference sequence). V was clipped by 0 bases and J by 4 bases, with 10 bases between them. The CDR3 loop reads CATSRDHGPGNTIYF. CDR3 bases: TGTGCCACCAGCAGAGATCATGGCCCCGGAAACACCATATATTTT. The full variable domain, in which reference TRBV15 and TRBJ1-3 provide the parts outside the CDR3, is DAMVIQNPRYQVTQFGKPVTLSCSQTLNHNVMYWYQQKSSQAPKLLFHYYDKDFNNEADTPDNFQSRRPNTSFCFLDIRSPGLGDTAMYLCATSRDHGPGNTIYFGEGSWLTVV.

The CDR3 nucleotides read TGCGCCAGCAGCCAAGGGCTAACGGAGACCCAGTACTTC. Amino acids: CASSQGLTETQYF. The rearrangement links TRBV4-1 to TRBJ2-5; D remains unclear. Germline V lookup: CDR1 MGHRA, CDR2 YSYEKL. The V end lost 1 base, the J end lost 5 bases, and 8 bases lay between the germline ends. The CDR3 is made up of 13 amino acids.

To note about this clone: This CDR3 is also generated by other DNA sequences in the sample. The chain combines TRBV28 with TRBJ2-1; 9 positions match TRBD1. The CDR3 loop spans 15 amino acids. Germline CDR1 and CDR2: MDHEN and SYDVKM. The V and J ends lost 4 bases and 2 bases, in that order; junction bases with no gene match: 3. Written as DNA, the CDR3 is TGTGCCAGCAGTTCGACAGGGGGGCCCTACAATGAGCAGTTCTTC. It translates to CASSSTGGPYNEQFF.

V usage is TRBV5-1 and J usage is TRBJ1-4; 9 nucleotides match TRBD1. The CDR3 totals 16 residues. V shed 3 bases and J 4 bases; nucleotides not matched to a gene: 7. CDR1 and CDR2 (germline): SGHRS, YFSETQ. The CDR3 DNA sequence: TGCGCCAGCAGCTCAACCGGGACAGGGAATAATGAAAAACTGTTTTTT. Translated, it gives CASSSTGTGNNEKLFF.

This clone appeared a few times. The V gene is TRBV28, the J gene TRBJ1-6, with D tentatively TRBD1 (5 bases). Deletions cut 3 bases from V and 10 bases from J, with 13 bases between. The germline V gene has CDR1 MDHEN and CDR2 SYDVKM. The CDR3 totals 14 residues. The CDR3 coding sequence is TGTGCCAGCAGTTTGGCAGGGTCGGAATCACCCCTCCACTTT. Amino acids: CASSLAGSESPLHF.

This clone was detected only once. Here the CDR3 reads CASSERTLQGYEQYF. CDR3 DNA: TGTGCCAGCAGTGAAAGGACGCTACAAGGCTACGAGCAGTACTTC. The V and J genes are TRBV6-1 and TRBJ2-7; D ambiguous. The V and J ends lost 2 bases and 3 bases respectively, with 14 bases between them. The germline CDR1 and CDR2 sequences are MNHNS and SASEGT. This CDR3 comprises 15 residues.

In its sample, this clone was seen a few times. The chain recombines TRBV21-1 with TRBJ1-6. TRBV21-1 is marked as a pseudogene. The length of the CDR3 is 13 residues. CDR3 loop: CASRGREVSPLHF. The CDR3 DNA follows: TGTGCCAGCAGAGGCAGGGAGGTCTCACCCCTCCACTTT.

The CDR3 reads CASSVAGKTYEQYF. As DNA, the CDR3 is TGCGCCAGCAGTGTTGCAGGGAAGACCTACGAGCAGTACTTC. The chain couples TRBV10-2 to TRBJ2-7, with D maybe TRBD1 (5 bases). Germline values: CDR1 WSHSY, CDR2 SAAADI. The ends were cut back, 4 bases at V and 2 bases at J, with 12 bases in the middle. The CDR3 sequence is 14 residues long.

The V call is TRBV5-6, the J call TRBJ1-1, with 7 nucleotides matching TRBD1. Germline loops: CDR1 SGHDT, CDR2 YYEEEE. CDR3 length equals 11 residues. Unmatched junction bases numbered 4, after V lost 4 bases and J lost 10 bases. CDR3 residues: CASSRDSGAFF. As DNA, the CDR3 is TGTGCCAGCAGCCGGGACAGCGGAGCTTTCTTT.

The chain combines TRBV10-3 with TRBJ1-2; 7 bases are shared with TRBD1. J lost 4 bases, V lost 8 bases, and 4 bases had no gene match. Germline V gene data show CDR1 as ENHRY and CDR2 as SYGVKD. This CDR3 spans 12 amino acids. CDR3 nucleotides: TGTGCCATCTCGGAGGGGGCCTATGGCTACACCTTC. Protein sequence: CAISEGAYGYTF.

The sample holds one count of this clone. The DNA of the CDR3 is TGCGCCAGCAGGTTTACAGGGCCAGATACGCAGTATTTT. Its protein is CASRFTGPDTQYF. The chain employs TRBV5-1 and TRBJ2-3, with D possibly TRBD1 on 6 matching bases. The CDR3 has 13 residues. V lost 5 bases, J lost 4 bases, and 11 bases lay in between. Germline assignment: CDR1 SGHRS and CDR2 YFSETQ.

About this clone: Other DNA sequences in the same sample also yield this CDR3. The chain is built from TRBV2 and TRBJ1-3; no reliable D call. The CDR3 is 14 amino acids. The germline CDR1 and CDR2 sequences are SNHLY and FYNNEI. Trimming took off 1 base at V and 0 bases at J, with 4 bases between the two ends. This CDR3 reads CASSEGGSGNTIYF. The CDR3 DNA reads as TGTGCCAGCAGTGAAGGGGGCTCTGGAAACACCATATATTTT.

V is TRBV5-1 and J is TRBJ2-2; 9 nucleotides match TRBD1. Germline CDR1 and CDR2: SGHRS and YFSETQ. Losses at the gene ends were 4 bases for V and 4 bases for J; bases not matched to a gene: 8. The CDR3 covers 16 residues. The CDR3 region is CASSIQGASGTGELFF. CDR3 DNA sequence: TGCGCCAGCAGCATACAGGGGGCCTCGGGCACCGGGGAGCTGTTTTTT.

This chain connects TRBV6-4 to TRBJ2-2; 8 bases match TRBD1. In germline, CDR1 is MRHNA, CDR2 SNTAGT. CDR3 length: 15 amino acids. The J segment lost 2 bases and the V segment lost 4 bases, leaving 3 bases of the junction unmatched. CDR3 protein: CASSAGGPNTGELFF. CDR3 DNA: TGTGCCAGCAGTGCAGGGGGCCCAAACACCGGGGAGCTGTTTTTT.

CDR3 loop: CASSLVGTGVNTEAFF. Written as DNA, the CDR3 is TGTGCCAGCAGCTTAGTGGGGACAGGGGTCAACACTGAAGCTTTCTTT. The chain has TRBV11-2 and TRBJ1-1; 10 bases line up with TRBD1. From germline, CDR1 is SGHAT and CDR2 FQNNGV. J lost 2 bases, V lost 1 base, and 4 bases had no gene match. This CDR3 contains 16 residues.